A single sample gave rise to the 10 T cell receptor beta chains below, sequenced in a study of T cell changes during pregnancy in multiple sclerosis. Using immunoSEQ multiplex PCR, the repertoire was profiled, and TCRdb retains in-frame clones only, with some absent. The sample lists approximately 48,000 clones; 75% to 95% were seen once. This sample comprised CD8+ T cells from peripheral blood mononuclear cells, obtained after pregnancy. Receptors were obtained from a female donor with multiple sclerosis, enrolled in a pregnancy study.

The chain combines TRBV27 with TRBJ2-7, with D perhaps TRBD1 (5 bases). V gave up 3 bases and J gave up 7 bases, with 16 bases separating them. The CDR3 loop spans 14 amino acids. Germline assignment: CDR1 MNHEY and CDR2 SMNVEV (reference sequence). As DNA, the CDR3 is TGTGCCAGCAGTTTGGTTCCAGGGATGAGGGAGCAGTACTTC. Its translation: CASSLVPGMREQYF.

The chain uses TRBV11-2 and TRBJ2-5, with 8 bases fitting TRBD1. CDR1 is SGHAT, CDR2 FQNNGV, per germline. J gave up 3 bases and V 5 bases, and 2 bases lay outside the gene matches. The CDR3 runs 13 residues. This CDR3 is CASSPTGEETQYF. Here the CDR3 DNA reads TGTGCCAGCAGCCCGACAGGGGAAGAGACCCAGTACTTC.

The chain recombines TRBV30 with TRBJ1-2; maybe TRBD1 (5 bases). Per germline, CDR1 GTSNPN and CDR2 SVGIG (reference sequence). This CDR3 spans 13 amino acids. The V gene lost 3 bases and the J gene lost 13 bases, with 21 bases spanning the gap. The CDR3 DNA follows: TGTGCCTGGAGCTGGGAGGGACTGCAGCACACCACCTTC. This translates into CAWSWEGLQHTTF.

The chain couples TRBV9 to TRBJ1-1; tentatively, D is TRBD1 (5 bases). The V end lost 2 bases, the J end lost 0 bases, and 17 bases lay between the germline ends. The CDR3 runs to 17 residues. Per germline, CDR1 SGDLS and CDR2 YYNGEE. DNA for the CDR3: TGTGCCAGCAGCGTCTTTCCTCAGGGAATAGTGAACACTGAAGCTTTCTTT. This gives the protein CASSVFPQGIVNTEAFF.

The rearrangement links TRBV29-1 to TRBJ2-7, with D possibly being TRBD2 (5 bases). Trimming took 6 bases from V and 4 from J, leaving 13 bases between them. This CDR3 has 12 amino acids. Germline V gene lookup returns CDR1 SQVTM and CDR2 ANQGSEA. The CDR3 loop is CSVLGEVYEQYF. For the CDR3, the DNA is TGCAGCGTCCTGGGAGAAGTATACGAGCAGTACTTC.

The gene calls are TRBV19 and TRBJ2-3; 8 bases map to TRBD2. Germline loops: CDR1 LNHDA, CDR2 SQIVND (reference sequence). CDR3 length equals 15 residues. Losses at the gene ends were 4 bases for V and 3 bases for J; bases not matched to a gene: 6. This CDR3 reads CASSTGGGRTDTQYF. In DNA, the CDR3 is TGTGCCAGTAGTACCGGGGGCGGGAGGACAGATACGCAGTATTTT.

The rearrangement links TRBV27 to TRBJ2-3; weak D call: TRBD2 (5 bases). The V end lost 5 bases, the J end lost 1 base, and 13 bases lay between the germline ends. Germline V CDR1 and CDR2: MNHEY, SMNVEV (reference sequence). There are 15 residues in the CDR3. The CDR3 is CASSLQEVGTDTQYF. Here the CDR3 DNA reads TGTGCCAGCAGTCTTCAGGAGGTTGGCACAGATACGCAGTATTTT.

The chain combines TRBV7-8 with TRBJ2-1; TRBD2 aligns across 9 bases. There are 15 residues in the CDR3. The junction had 8 bases not matched to a gene; V was cut back by 4 bases and J by 7 bases. Germline V gene data show CDR1 as SGHVS and CDR2 as FQNEAQ. The CDR3 here is CASSSLAGVVNEQFF. In DNA, the CDR3 is TGTGCCAGCAGCTCCTTAGCGGGAGTAGTTAATGAGCAGTTCTTC.

The gene calls are TRBV19 and TRBJ2-1; D remains ambiguous. V was cut by 6 bases and J by 7 bases, with 10 bases left in between. There are 12 residues in the CDR3. The germline CDR1 and CDR2 sequences are LNHDA and SQIVND (reference sequence). DNA for the CDR3: TGTGCCAGTAGCCCTCAGAGGAATGAGCAGTTCTTC. Translated, it gives CASSPQRNEQFF. The full variable domain, completed using reference TRBV19 and TRBJ2-1, is DGGITQSPKYLFRKEGQNVTLSCEQNLNHDAMYWYRQDPGQGLRLIYYSQIVNDFQKGDIAEGYSVSREKKESFPLTVTSAQKNPTAFYLCASSPQRNEQFFGPGTRLTVL.

There are a few counts of this clone. V is TRBV27 and J is TRBJ1-2; 7 bases match TRBD1. The CDR3 length is 15 residues. Germline V lookup: CDR1 MNHEY, CDR2 SMNVEV (reference sequence). V lost 5 bases to trimming and J lost 4 bases; unmatched junction nucleotides: 10. The CDR3: CASSPPQGPPYGYTF. CDR3 nucleotide sequence: TGTGCCAGCAGTCCACCACAGGGGCCGCCCTATGGCTACACCTTC.